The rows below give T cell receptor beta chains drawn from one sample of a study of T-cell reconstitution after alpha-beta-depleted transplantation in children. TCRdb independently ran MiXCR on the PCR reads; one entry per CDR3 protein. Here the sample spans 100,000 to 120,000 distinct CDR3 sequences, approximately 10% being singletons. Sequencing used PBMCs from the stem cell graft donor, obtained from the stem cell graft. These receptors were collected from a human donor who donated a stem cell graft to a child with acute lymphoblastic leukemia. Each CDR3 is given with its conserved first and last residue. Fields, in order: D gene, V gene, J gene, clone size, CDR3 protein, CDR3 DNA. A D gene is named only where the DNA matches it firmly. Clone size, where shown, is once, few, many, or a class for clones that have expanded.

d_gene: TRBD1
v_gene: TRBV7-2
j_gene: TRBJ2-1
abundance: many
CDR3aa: CASSLIQQGLYNEQFF
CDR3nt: TGTGCCAGCAGCTTAATCCAACAGGGGCTCTACAATGAGCAGTTCTTC

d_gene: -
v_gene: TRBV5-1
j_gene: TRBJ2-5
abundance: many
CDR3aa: CASSLHGTGETQYF
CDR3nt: TGCGCCAGCAGCTTGCACGGAACCGGAGAGACCCAGTACTTC

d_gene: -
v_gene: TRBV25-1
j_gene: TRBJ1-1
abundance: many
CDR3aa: CASSESRDIFEAFF
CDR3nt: TGTGCCAGCAGTGAAAGCCGGGACATCTTCGAAGCTTTCTTT

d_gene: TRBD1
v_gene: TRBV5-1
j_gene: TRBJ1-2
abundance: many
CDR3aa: CASSRPGTGVVGYTF
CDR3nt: TGCGCCAGCAGCAGACCCGGGACAGGGGTGGTCGGCTACACCTTC

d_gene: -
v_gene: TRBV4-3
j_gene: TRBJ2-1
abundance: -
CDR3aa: CASSQEWLSNEQFF
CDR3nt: TGCGCCAGCAGCCAAGAATGGCTTTCCAATGAGCAGTTCTTC

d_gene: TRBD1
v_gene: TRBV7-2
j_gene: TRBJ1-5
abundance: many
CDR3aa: CASNRQGNQPQHF
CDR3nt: TGTGCCAGCAACCGACAGGGGAATCAGCCCCAGCATTTT

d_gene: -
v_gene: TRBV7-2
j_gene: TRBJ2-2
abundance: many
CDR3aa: CASSLLSNTGELFF
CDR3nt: TGTGCCAGCAGCTTACTTAGCAACACCGGGGAGCTGTTTTTT

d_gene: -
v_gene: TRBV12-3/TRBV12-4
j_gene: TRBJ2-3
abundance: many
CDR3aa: CASSSRGRTSTDTQYF
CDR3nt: TGTGCCAGCAGTTCCCGGGGACGGACTAGCACAGATACGCAGTATTTT

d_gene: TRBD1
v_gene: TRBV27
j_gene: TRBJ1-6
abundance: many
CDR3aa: CASSLYARGLNSPLHF
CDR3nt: TGTGCCAGCAGTTTATATGCCAGGGGGTTAAATTCACCCCTCCACTTT

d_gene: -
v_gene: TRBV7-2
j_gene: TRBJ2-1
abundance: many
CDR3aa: CASSLAETEQFF
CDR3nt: TGTGCCAGCAGCTTAGCGGAGACAGAGCAGTTCTTC

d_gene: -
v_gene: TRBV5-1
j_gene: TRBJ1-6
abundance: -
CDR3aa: CASSFRRDNSPLHF
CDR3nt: TGCGCCAGCAGCTTCAGAAGGGATAATTCCCCCCTCCACTTT

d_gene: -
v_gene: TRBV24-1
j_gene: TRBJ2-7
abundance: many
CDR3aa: CATSDLEGRFLYEQYF
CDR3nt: TGTGCCACCAGTGATTTAGAGGGCAGATTCCTCTACGAGCAGTACTTC

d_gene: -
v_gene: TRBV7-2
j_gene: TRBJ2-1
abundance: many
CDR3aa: CASSLTGLSYNEQFF
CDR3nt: TGTGCCAGCAGCTTGACAGGTCTCTCCTACAATGAGCAGTTCTTC

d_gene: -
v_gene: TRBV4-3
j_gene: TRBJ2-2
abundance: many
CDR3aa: CASSRKDLGPGELFF
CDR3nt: TGCGCCAGCAGCCGGAAAGACCTGGGACCCGGGGAGCTGTTTTTT

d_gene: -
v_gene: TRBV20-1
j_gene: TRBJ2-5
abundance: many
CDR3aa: CSARRGGETQYF
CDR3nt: TGCAGTGCTAGGCGTGGGGGGGAGACCCAGTACTTC

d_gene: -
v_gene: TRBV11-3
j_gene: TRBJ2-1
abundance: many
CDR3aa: CASSFSGIYNEQFF
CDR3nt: TGTGCCAGCAGCTTCTCGGGGATATACAATGAGCAGTTCTTC

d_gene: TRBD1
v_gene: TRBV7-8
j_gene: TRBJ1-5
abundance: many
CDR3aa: CASSLGGSGGQPQHF
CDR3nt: TGTGCCAGCAGCTTAGGGGGGTCAGGGGGACAGCCCCAGCATTTT

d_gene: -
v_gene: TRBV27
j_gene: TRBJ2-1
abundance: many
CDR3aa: CASSLGARSYNEQFF
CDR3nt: TGTGCCAGCAGTTTAGGGGCCCGCTCCTACAATGAGCAGTTCTTC

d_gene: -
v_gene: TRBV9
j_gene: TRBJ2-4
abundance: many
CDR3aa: CASSALASGENIQYF
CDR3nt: TGTGCCAGCAGCGCCTTAGCCTCAGGGGAAAACATTCAGTACTTC

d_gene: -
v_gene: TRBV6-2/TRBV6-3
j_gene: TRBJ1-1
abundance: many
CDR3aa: CASSYLLGSTEAFF
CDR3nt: TGTGCCAGCAGTTACTTACTGGGGTCTACTGAAGCTTTCTTT

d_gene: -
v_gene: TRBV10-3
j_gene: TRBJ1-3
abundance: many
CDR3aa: CAISGSGAGNPSGNTIYF
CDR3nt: TGTGCCATCAGTGGCTCGGGGGCGGGGAACCCCTCTGGAAACACCATATATTTT

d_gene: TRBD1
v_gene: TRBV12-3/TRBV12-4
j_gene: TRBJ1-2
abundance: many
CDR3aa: CASSTGQASDYGYTF
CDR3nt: TGTGCCAGCAGCACAGGACAGGCCAGTGACTATGGCTACACCTTC

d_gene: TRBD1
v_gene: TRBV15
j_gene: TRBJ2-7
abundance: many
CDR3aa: CATSRDSGTGGIRDF
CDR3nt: TGTGCCACCAGCAGAGACTCCGGGACAGGGGGCATTCGAGACTTC

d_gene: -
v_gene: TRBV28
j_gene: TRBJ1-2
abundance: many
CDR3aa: CASRGLPGYTF
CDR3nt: TGTGCCAGCAGGGGACTTCCTGGCTACACCTTC

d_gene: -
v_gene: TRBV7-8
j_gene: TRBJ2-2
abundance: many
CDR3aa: CASSFRWTAGELFF
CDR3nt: TGTGCCAGCAGCTTCCGATGGACAGCCGGGGAGCTGTTTTTT

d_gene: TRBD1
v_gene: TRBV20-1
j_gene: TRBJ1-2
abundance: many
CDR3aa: CSARTGGGYGYTF
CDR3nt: TGCAGTGCTAGGACAGGGGGAGGCTATGGCTACACCTTC

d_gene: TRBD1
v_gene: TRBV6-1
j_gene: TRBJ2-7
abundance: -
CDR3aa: CASSAGTGPRYEQYF
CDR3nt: TGTGCCAGCAGTGCTGGGACAGGGCCTCGATACGAGCAGTACTTC

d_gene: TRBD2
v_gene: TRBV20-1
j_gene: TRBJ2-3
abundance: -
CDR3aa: CSASHPGLAGAGTDTQYF
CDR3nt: TGCAGTGCTTCTCATCCGGGACTAGCGGGAGCCGGGACAGATACGCAGTATTTT

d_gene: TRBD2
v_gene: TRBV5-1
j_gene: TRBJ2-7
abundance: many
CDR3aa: CASSAIWGSGAYEQYF
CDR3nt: TGCGCCAGCAGCGCCATTTGGGGTAGCGGGGCCTACGAGCAGTACTTC

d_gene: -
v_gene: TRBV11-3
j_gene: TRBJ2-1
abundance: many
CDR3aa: CASSLGPRQTLQFF
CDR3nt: TGTGCCAGCAGCTTAGGGCCTCGACAGACACTGCAGTTCTTC

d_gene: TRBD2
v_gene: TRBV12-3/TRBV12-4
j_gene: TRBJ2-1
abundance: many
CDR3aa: CASSWTSGGANEQFF
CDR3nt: TGTGCCAGCAGTTGGACTAGCGGGGGGGCAAATGAGCAGTTCTTC

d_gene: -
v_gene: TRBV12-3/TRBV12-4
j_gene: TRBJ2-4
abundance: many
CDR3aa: CASSSRSRGRKNIQYF
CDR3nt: TGTGCCAGCAGTTCCCGATCTAGGGGGAGAAAAAACATTCAGTACTTC

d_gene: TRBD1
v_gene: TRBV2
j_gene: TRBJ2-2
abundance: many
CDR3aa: CASRLTGGLAGELFF
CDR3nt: TGTGCCAGCAGGTTAACAGGGGGCTTGGCCGGGGAGCTGTTTTTT

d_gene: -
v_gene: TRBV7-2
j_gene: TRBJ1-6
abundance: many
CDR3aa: CASSLRTNSYNSPLHF
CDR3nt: TGTGCCAGCAGCTTACGGACCAACTCCTATAATTCACCCCTCCACTTT

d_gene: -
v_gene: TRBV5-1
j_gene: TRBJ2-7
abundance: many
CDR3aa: CASSVRDGFSYEQYF
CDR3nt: TGCGCCAGCAGCGTCCGGGACGGCTTCTCCTACGAGCAGTACTTC

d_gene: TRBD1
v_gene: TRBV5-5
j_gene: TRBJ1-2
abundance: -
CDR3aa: CASSHPTGGSYGYTF
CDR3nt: TGTGCCAGCAGCCACCCGACAGGGGGATCCTATGGCTACACCTTC

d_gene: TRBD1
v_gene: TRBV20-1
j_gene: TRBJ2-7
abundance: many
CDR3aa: CSANRGTYEQYF
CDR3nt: TGCAGTGCGAACAGGGGGACCTACGAGCAGTACTTC

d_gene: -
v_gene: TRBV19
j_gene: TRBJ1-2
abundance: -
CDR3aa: CASSMGTDSFYGYTF
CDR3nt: TGTGCCAGTAGTATGGGGACCGACTCATTCTATGGCTACACCTTC

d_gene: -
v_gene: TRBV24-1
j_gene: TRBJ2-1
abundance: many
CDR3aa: CATSDPGRNYNEQFF
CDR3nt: TGTGCCACCAGTGATCCGGGACGGAATTACAATGAGCAGTTCTTC

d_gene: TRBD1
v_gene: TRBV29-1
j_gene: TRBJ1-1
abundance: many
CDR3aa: CSVQDNRGRTEAFF
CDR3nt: TGCAGCGTTCAAGATAACAGGGGGCGAACTGAAGCTTTCTTT

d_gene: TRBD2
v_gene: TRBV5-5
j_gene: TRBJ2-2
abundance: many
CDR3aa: CASSLGLAGGNTGELFF
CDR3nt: TGTGCCAGCAGCTTGGGGCTAGCGGGAGGGAACACCGGGGAGCTGTTTTTT

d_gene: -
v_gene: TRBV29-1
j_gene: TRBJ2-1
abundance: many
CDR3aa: CSVGVLDSGRIGEQFF
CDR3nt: TGCAGCGTGGGAGTTCTAGATTCGGGGAGGATTGGAGAGCAGTTCTTC

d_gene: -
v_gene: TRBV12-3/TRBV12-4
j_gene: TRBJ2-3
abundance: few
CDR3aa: CASRLASFSTDTQYF
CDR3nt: TGTGCCAGCAGATTGGCCTCCTTTAGCACAGATACGCAGTATTTT

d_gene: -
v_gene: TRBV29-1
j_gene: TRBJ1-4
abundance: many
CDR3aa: CSVEDGITNEKLFF
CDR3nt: TGCAGCGTTGAAGACGGAATTACTAATGAAAAACTGTTTTTT

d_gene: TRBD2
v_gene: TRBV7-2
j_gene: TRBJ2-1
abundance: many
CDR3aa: CASSLRTSGVSYNEQFF
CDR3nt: TGTGCCAGCAGCCTTAGGACTAGCGGGGTCTCCTACAATGAGCAGTTCTTC

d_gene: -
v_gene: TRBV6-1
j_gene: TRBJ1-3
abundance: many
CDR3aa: CASEVVSSGNTIYF
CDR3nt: TGTGCCAGCGAGGTGGTGAGCTCTGGAAACACCATATATTTT

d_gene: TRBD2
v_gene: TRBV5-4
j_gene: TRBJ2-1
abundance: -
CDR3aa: CAIVAGPTSYNEQFF
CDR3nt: TGTGCCATCGTAGCGGGACCCACCTCCTACAATGAGCAGTTCTTC

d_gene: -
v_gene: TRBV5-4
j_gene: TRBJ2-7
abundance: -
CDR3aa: CASSLERLSYEQYF
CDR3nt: TGTGCCAGCAGCTTGGAGCGCTTATCCTACGAGCAGTACTTC

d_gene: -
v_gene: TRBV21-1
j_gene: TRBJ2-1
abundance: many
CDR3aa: CEASLSPEQFF
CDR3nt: TGTGAGGCTAGTCTCTCCCCCGAGCAGTTCTTC